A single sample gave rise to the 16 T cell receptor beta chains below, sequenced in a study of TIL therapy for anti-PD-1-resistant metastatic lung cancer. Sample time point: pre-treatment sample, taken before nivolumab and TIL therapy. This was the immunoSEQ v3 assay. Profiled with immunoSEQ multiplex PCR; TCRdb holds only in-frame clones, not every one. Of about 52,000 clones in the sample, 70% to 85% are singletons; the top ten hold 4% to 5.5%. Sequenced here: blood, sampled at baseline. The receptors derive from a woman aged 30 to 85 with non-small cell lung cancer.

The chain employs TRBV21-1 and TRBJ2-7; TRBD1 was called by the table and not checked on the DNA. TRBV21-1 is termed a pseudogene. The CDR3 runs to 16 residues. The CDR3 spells CASSNRFRAGRYEQYF. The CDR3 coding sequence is TGTGCCAGCAGCAACCGATTTCGGGCAGGGCGCTACGAGCAGTACTTC.

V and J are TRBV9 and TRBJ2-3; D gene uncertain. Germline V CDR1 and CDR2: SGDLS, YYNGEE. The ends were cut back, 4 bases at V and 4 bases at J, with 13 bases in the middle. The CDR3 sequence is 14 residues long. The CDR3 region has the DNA TGTGCCAGCAGCCCCCCTGAGTTGTCAGATACGCAGTATTTT. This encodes CASSPPELSDTQYF.

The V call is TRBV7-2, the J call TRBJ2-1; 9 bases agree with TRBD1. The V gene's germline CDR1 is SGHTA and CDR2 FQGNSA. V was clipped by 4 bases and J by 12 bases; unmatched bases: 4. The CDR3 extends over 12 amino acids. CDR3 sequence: CASSWGTGSQFF. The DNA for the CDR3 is TGTGCCAGCAGCTGGGGGACAGGGTCGCAGTTCTTC.

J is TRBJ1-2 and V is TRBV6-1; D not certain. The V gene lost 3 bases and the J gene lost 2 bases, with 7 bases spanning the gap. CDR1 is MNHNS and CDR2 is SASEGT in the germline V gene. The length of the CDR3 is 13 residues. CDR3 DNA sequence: TGTGCCAGCAGTGAGACCGGGAACTATGGCTACACCTTC. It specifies CASSETGNYGYTF.

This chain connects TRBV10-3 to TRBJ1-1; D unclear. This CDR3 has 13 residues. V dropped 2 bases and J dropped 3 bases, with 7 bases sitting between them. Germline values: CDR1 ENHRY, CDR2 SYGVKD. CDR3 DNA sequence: TGTGCCATCAGTGAGCAAATAGACACTGAAGCTTTCTTT. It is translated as CAISEQIDTEAFF.

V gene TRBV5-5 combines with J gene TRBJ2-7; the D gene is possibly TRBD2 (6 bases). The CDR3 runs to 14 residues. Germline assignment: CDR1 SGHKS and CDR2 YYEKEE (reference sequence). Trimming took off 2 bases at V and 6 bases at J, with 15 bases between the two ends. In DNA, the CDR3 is TGTGCCAGCAGCTTTGGGGACTCGCTCTTCGAGCAGTACTTC. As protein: CASSFGDSLFEQYF.

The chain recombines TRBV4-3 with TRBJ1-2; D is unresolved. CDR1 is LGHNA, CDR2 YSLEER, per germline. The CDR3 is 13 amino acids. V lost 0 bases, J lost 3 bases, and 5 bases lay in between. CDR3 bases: TGCGCCAGCAGCCAAGACGGATACTATGGCTACACCTTC. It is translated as CASSQDGYYGYTF.

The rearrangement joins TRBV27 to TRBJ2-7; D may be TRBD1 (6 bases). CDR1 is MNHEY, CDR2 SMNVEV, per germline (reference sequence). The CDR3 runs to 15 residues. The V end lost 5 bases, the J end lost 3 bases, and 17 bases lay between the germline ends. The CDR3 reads CASSKAGDLDYEQYF. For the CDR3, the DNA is TGTGCCAGCAGTAAGGCAGGGGATCTCGACTACGAGCAGTACTTC.

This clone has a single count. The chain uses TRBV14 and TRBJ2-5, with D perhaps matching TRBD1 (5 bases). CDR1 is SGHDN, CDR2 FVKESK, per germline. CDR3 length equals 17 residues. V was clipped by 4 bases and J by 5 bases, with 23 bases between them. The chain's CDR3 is CASSPLVGQGSRETQYF. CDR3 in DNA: TGTGCCAGCAGCCCCCTTGTGGGGCAGGGCAGCCGGGAGACCCAGTACTTC.

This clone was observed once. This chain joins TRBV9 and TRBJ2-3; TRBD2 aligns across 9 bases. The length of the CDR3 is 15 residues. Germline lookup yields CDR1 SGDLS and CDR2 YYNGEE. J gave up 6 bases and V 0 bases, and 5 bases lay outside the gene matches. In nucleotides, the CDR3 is TGTGCCAGCAGCGTAGGCGGGAGGGCCGGGGATACGCAGTATTTT. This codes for CASSVGGRAGDTQYF. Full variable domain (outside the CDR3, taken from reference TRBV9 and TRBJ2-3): DSGVTQTPKHLITATGQRVTLRCSPRSGDLSVYWYQQSLDQGLQFLIQYYNGEERAKGNILERFSAQQFPDLHSELNLSSLELGDSALYFCASSVGGRAGDTQYFGPGTRLTVL.

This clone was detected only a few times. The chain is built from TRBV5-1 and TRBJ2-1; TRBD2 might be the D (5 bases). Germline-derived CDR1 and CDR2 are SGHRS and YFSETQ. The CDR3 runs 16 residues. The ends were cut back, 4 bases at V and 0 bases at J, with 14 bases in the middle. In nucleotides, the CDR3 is TGCGCCAGCAGCCCGGAACCCACTAGCTCCTACAATGAGCAGTTCTTC. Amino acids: CASSPEPTSSYNEQFF.

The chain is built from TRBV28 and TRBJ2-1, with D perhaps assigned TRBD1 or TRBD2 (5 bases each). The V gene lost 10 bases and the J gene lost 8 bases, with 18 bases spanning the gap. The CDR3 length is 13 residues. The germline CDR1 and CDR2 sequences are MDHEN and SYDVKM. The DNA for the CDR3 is TGTGCCACCAACGGGGACCCTTTCGATGAGCAGTTCTTC. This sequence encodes CATNGDPFDEQFF.

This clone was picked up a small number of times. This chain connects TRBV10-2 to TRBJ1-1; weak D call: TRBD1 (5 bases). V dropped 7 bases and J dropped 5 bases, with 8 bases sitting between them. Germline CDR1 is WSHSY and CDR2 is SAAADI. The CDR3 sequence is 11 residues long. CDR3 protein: CASMGDTEAFF. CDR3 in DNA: TGCGCCAGCATGGGGGATACTGAAGCTTTCTTT.

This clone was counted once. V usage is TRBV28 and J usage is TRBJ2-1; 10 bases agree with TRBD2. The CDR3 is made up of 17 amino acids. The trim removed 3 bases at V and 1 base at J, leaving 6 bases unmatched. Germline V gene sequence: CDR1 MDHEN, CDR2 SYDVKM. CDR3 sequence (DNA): TGTGCCAGCAGTTTTGTGGTAGCGGGAGGATCCTACAATGAGCAGTTCTTC. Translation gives CASSFVVAGGSYNEQFF.

In DNA form, the CDR3 reads TGTGCCAGCAGCCATAGAGGGGGGCGTTGGAACACTGAAGCTTTCTTT. This translates into CASSHRGGRWNTEAFF. This chain links TRBV14 with TRBJ1-1; a weak D match, TRBD1 (6 bases). V gave up 3 bases and J gave up 1 base, with 15 bases separating them. From germline, CDR1 is SGHDN and CDR2 FVKESK. This CDR3 contains 16 residues.

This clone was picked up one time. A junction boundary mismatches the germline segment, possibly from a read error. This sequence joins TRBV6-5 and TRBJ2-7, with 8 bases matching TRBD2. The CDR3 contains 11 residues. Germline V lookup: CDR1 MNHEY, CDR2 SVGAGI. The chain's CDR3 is CASSEFRRGAF. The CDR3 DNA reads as TGTGCCAGCAGTGAATTTCGGCGGGGGGCCTTC.